This passage covers 2 T cell receptor beta chains from one sample sequenced in a study of blood T cell repertoires in COVID-19. Profiled with immunoSEQ multiplex PCR; TCRdb holds only in-frame clones, not every one. The sample shows fewer than 80,000 clones, 88% of them seen only once. The sequencing input was peripheral blood. Receptor source: a human donor in a cohort sampled during active COVID-19.

The chain recombines TRBV2 with TRBJ2-2, with TRBD1 matching 8 bases. The junction had 6 bases not matched to a gene; V was cut back by 5 bases and J by 4 bases. The CDR3 contains 15 residues. Germline V gene data show CDR1 as SNHLY and CDR2 as FYNNEI. DNA of the CDR3: TGTGCCAGCAGTACCCGGACAGGGTCCACCGGGGAGCTGTTTTTT. Protein product: CASSTRTGSTGELFF.

This clone was seen a single time. This chain connects TRBV9 to TRBJ2-1; 7 bases agree with TRBD2. Losses at the gene ends were 8 bases for V and 9 bases for J; bases not matched to a gene: 14. The CDR3 covers 14 residues. CDR1 is SGDLS and CDR2 is YYNGEE in the germline V gene. The CDR3 nucleotides read TGTGCCAGTGGGCTTCCACTAGCGTCAGGTGAGCAGTTCTTC. Translation: CASGLPLASGEQFF.